The present entry profiles one T cell receptor (beta chain) with its context. It lacks a known antigen. Base qualities were left out, and no much larger clone turns up one base away. These data come from a study of T cell responses to AZD1222 COVID-19 vaccine (dated by TCRdb to the early 2020s). With respect to the entire study: Because spike-specific TCR depth and breadth did not differ between the two schedules, AZD1222 recipients who got a second dose at roughly 4 weeks were pooled with those who got a second dose at roughly 12 weeks. TCR sequencing covered over 230 trial participants: some 210 given two doses of AZD1222 and 26 given two doses of MenACWY control vaccine. Trial participants were enrolled into age subgroups of 18-55, 56-69 and 70-plus years, which contained about 150, 27 and 61 TCR-sequenced participants, respectively. What the research found in general, with its limitations: A significant rise in spike-specific TCR breadth and depth was observed after two AZD1222 doses relative to day 0 and relative to MenACWY recipients. Participants were mostly white British and included more females than males, and it was suggested by the authors that clonal diversity may have been underestimated. Conclusions about previously exposed vaccinees are limited, since just five to seven AZD1222 recipients were seropositive for SARS-CoV-2 at baseline. The vaccine-associated CD4 TCRs covered the entire spike protein, and the dominant responses fell in regions 160-218 and 743-854. In the small 56-69-year group, the increase in depth fell short of significance, most likely because of low power. Because no day 14 peak-response samples were available, repertoires were characterized only after the peak T cell response. Reportedly, almost half of the unique spike-specific TCRs recognized epitopes lying outside the regions that are mutated in the B.1.351 and B.1.1.7 variants.

Read against the paper, the sample's time point label means: baseline before first vaccination. The vaccinee samples were drawn from two UK trials, COV001 and COV002, one of which was a single-blind randomized controlled phase 2/3 trial testing AZD1222 (ChAdOx1 nCoV-19) in healthy adults. For TCRbeta chain sequencing, PBMC samples were collected from trial participants at day 0 and at day 28 after the second dose. The germline V gene yields SGDLS for CDR1 and YYNGEE for CDR2. V is cut by 1 base and J by 5 bases, and the space between the germline ends is 9 bases. The CDR3 contains 14 residues, cysteine and phenylalanine counted. Only CDR3 DNA is held: 42 bases, read in frame from base 1. The CDR3 regions of human TCRbeta chains were analyzed by immunosequencing. The original methods were these. Repertoire TCRs were checked for matches against a reference library of SARS-CoV-2-specific TCRs that had been generated using the MIRA antigen-specificity platform. Breadth was defined as the fraction of unique TCRs that were SARS-CoV-2-associated. Depth was defined as the fraction of total T cells that were SARS-CoV-2-associated. Each spike-specific TCR was assigned to its reactive spike region and to a CD4 or CD8 class using the MIRA data. Log10-transformed breadth and depth values were compared by one-way ANOVA with Sidak's multiple comparisons tests. TCRdb took over this immuneACCESS table, retaining in-frame rearrangements with V and J assigned. Such tables are incomplete; in checked studies, under half of the missing clones stem from an unresolved V gene, and the remainder is unexplained. That table supplies the V and J calls and clone size; D and trimming were determined from the DNA. In this sample the table shows 100,000 to 150,000 clones, more than 75% of which occur a single time. 20% to 25% of the sample belongs to the ten largest clones.

The source of this sequence is an adult in good health. This sample comprised peripheral blood, obtained on day 0 of AZD1222 vaccination. The rearranged chain carries TRBV9 and TRBJ1-4, with a weak D call of TRBD1 (6 bases match). The base sequence is TGTGCCAGCAGCGTAAGGGGGGCGAATGAAAAACTGTTTTTT. This is translated as CASSVRGANEKLFF.